This T cell receptor (beta chain) was documented in a study of shared clonotypes between healthy human individuals. On the study more broadly: Every donor yielded three CD4 naive, three CD4 memory, two CD8 naive and one CD8 memory plate.

In germline, CDR1 is SGHTA, CDR2 FQGNSA. Trimming removed 1 base at V and 7 bases at J, with 23 bases between. The CDR3 runs to 17 residues. The protocol was immunoSEQ multiplex PCR, while the TCRdb copy is restricted to in-frame clones and leaves out a portion. The sample yields 950,000 to 1,300,000 clones, 60% to 80% seen once. Of note for this clone: Its antigen is not identified.

Study-wide results and caveats: Large depth notwithstanding, sorted-subset sequencing proved incomplete by rarefaction. Naive CD4 clonotypes were shared across several donors at about 5.2%.

This TCR was sampled from a man between 18 and 35 years old in good health. J is TRBJ2-7 and V is TRBV7-2, with D maybe TRBD2 (7 bases). Specimen: memory CD4+ T cells sorted from blood. As for subset: CD45RA-negative fraction. In DNA, the CDR3 is TGTGCCAGCAGCTTAGGCCCCAACAGGGTCTTAGCGGGTGAGCAGTACTTC. Protein: CASSLGPNRVLAGEQYF.